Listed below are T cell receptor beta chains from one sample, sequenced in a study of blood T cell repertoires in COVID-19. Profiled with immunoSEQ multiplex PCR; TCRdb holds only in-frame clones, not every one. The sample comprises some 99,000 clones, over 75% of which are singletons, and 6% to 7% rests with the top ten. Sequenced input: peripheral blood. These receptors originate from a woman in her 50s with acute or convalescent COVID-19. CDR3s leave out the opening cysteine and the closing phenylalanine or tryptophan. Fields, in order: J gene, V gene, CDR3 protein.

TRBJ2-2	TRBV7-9	ASSLGDRNTGELF
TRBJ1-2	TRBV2	ASRGPSPST
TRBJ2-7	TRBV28	ASSAPGQAYEQY
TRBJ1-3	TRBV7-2	ASSFQTAGNTIY
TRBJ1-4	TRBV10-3	AISEGQGHPNEKLF
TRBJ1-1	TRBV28	ASSPGVVTEAF
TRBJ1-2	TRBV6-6	ASSSPFTQAGGYT
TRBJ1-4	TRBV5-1	ASSSYEKLF
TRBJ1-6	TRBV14	ASSQATGAYSPLH
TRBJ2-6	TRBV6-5	ASSRDSSGANVLT
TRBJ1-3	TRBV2	ASSFTGSGNTIY
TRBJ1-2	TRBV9	ASSPGQLNYGYT
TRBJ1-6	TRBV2	ASGATGSSYNSPLH
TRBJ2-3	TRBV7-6	ASSSLTALAATDTQY
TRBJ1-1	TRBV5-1	ASSLGTGSGHTEAF
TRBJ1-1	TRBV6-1	ASSEFRQKTEAF
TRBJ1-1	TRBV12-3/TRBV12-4	ASSTGQGQAF
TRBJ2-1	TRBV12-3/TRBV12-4	ASSAVGGNEQF
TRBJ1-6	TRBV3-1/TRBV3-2	ASSQDRWGDSPLH
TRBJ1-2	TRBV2	ASSPHSSHSHGYT
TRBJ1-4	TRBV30	AWNEGQRLELF
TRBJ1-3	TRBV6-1	ASSEDPVTRNTIY
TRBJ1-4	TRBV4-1	ASSQKGQALRLSNEKLF
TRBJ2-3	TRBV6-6	ASSYPGTDTQY
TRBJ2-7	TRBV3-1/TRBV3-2	ASSQGLYVSYEQY
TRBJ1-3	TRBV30	AWSVRGASGNTIY
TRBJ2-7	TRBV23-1	ASKTESSYEQY
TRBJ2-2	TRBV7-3	ASSLTRLLNTGELF
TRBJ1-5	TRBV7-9	ASTSGGTYNQPQH
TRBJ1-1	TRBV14	ASSPRLGTEAF
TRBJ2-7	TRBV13	ASGQGNSYEQY
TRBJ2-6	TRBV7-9	ASSGLRGLGSGANVLT
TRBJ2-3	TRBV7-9	ASSLVSSGEVGTDTQY
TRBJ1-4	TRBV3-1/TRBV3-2	ASGEQAGEKLF
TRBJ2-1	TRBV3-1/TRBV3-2	ASSQDILAGGRNEQF
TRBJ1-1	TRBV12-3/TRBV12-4	ASSLGRNTEAF
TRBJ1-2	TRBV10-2	ASSESGQGVYGYT
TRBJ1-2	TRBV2	ASRAALDSYGYT
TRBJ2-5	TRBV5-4	ASSSTLGTEETQY
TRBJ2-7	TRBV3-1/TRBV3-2	ASSRTPWEQY
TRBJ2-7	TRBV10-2	ASSSTSGYYEQY
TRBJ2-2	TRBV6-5	ASRSGTGVPGELF
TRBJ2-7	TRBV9	ASNPGDSISYEQY
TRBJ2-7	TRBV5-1	ASSRLGYEQY
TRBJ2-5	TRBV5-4	ASSLTGTSSAQETQY
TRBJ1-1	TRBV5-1	ASSPAGDRGTEAF
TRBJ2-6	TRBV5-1	ASSLRSGGLAWVLT
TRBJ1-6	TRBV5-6	ASSLGPGDRASPLH
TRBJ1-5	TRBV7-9	ASSVGQPLRQPQH
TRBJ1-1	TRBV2	ASRGGAISLMNTEAF
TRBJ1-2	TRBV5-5	ASSFTTGTGFNYGYT
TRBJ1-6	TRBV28	ASSLVDSPLH
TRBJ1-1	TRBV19	ASSTRPLLAVNTEAF
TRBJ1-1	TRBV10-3	AICQPGQNTEAF
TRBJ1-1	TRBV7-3	ASSLIQGSEAF
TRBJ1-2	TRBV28	ASSFRDRPNYGYT
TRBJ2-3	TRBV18	ASSSNSNGGDTQY